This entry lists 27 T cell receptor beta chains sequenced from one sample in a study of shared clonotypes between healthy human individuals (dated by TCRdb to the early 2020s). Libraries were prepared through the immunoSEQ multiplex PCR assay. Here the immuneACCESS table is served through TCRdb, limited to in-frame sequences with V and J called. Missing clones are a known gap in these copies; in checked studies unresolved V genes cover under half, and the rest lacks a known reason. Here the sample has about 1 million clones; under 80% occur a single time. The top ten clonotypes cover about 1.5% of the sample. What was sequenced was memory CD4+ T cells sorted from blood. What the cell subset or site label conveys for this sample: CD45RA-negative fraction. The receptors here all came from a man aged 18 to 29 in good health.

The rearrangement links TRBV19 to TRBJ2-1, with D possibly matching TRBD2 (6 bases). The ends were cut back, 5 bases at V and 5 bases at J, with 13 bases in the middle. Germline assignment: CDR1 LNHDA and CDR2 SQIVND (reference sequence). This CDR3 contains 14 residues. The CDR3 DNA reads TGTGCCAGTAGTTTTACGACTAGGAACAATGAGCAGTTCTTC. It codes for CASSFTTRNNEQFF.

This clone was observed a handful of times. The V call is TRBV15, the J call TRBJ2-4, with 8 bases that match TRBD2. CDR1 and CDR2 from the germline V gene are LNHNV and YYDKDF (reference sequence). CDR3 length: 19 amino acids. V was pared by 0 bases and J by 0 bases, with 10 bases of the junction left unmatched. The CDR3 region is CATSRDLGSGALAKNIQYF. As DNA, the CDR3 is TGTGCCACCAGCAGAGATCTTGGTAGCGGGGCCCTAGCCAAAAACATTCAGTACTTC. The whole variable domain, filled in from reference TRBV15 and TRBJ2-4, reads DAMVIQNPRYQVTQFGKPVTLSCSQTLNHNVMYWYQQKSSQAPKLLFHYYDKDFNNEADTPDNFQSRRPNTSFCFLDIRSPGLGDTAMYLCATSRDLGSGALAKNIQYFGAGTRLSVL.

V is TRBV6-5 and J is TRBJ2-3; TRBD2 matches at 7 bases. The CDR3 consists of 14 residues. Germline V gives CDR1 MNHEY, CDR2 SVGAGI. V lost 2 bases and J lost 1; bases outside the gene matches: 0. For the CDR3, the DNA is TGTGCCAGCAGTTACGCGGGGGGCACAGATACGCAGTATTTT. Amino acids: CASSYAGGTDTQYF.

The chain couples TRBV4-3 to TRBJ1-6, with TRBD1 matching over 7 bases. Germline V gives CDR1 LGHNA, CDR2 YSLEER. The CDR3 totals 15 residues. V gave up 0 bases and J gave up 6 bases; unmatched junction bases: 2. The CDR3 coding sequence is TGCGCCAGCAGCCAAGATTACAGGGGTAATTCACCCCTCCACTTT. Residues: CASSQDYRGNSPLHF.

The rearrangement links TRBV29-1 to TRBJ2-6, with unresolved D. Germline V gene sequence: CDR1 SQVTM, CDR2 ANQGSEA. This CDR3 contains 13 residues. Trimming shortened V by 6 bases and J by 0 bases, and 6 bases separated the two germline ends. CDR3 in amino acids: CSVRPSGANVLTF. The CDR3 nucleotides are TGCAGCGTCCGGCCCTCTGGGGCCAACGTCCTGACTTTC. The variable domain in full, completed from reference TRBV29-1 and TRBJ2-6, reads SAVISQKPSRDICQRGTSLTIQCQVDSQVTMMFWYRQQPGQSLTLIATANQGSEATYESGFVIDKFPISRPNLTFSTLTVSNMSPEDSSIYLCSVRPSGANVLTFGAGSRLTVL.

The CDR3 coding sequence is TGTGCCAGCAGTCCCGTGGGACGGGCGGGCAACGAGCAGTACTTC. Amino acids: CASSPVGRAGNEQYF. The chain combines TRBV6-5 with TRBJ2-7, with D possibly called TRBD1 or TRBD2 (5 bases each). The CDR3 is made up of 15 amino acids. V lost 5 bases to trimming and J lost 5 bases, with 19 bases between them. The germline V gene encodes CDR1 MNHEY and CDR2 SVGAGI.

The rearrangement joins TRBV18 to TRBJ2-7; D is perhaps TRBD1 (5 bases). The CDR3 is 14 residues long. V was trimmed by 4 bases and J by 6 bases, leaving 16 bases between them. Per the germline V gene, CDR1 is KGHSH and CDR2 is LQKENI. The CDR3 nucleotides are TGTGCCAGCTCACGCCCGACAGAGCCCCGCGAGCAGTACTTC. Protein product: CASSRPTEPREQYF.

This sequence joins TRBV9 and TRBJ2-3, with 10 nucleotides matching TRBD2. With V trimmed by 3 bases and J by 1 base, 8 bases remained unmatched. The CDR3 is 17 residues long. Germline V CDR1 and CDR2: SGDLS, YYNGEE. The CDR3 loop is CASSAHSTSGGTDTQYF. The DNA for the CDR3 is TGTGCCAGCAGCGCCCACTCCACTAGCGGGGGCACAGATACGCAGTATTTT.

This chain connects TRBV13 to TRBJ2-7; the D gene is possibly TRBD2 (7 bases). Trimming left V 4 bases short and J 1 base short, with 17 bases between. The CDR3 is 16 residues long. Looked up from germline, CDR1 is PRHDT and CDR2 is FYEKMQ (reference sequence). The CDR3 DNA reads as TGTGCCAGCAGCTCGGGGGCTAGCGGAGTGTCCTACGAGCAGTACTTC. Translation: CASSSGASGVSYEQYF.

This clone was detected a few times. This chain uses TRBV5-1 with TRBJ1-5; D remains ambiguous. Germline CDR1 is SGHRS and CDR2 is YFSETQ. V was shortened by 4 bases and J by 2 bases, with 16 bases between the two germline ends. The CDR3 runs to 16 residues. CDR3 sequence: CASSPGRAGGNQPQHF. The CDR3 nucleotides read TGCGCCAGCAGCCCCGGGAGAGCCGGGGGCAATCAGCCCCAGCATTTT.

CDR3 nucleotides: TGCGCCAGCAGCCGGACGGAGAGCTATGGCTACACCTTC. It is translated as CASSRTESYGYTF. The chain is built from TRBV5-1 and TRBJ1-2; D unclear. Germline V gene sequence: CDR1 SGHRS, CDR2 YFSETQ. Trimming cost V 4 bases and J 4 bases, with 11 bases left between them. This CDR3 region has 13 residues.

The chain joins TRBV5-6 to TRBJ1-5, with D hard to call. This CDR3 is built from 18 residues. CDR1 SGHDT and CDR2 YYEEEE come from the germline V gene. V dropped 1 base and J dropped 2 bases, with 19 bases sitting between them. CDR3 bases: TGTGCCAGCAGCTTGAGTCCGGTCGCTAACTTCCGCAATCAGCCCCAGCATTTT. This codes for CASSLSPVANFRNQPQHF.

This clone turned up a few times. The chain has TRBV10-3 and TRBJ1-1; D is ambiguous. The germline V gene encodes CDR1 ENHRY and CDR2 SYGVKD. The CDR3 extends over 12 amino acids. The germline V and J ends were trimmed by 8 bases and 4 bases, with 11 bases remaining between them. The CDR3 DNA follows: TGTGCCATCCGGGAGACCGGCACTGAAGCTTTCTTT. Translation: CAIRETGTEAFF.

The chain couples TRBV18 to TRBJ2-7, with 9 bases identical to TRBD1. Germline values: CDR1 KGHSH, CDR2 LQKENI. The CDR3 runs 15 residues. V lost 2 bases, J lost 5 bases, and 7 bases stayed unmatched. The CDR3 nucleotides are TGTGCCAGCTCACCAACTGGGACAGGGAACCACGAGCAGTACTTC. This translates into CASSPTGTGNHEQYF.

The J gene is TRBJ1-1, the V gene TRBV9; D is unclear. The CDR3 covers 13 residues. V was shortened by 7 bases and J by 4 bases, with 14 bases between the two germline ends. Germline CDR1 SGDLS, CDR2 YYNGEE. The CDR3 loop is CASGKDGSTEAFF. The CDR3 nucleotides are TGTGCCAGCGGTAAAGACGGGAGCACTGAAGCTTTCTTT.

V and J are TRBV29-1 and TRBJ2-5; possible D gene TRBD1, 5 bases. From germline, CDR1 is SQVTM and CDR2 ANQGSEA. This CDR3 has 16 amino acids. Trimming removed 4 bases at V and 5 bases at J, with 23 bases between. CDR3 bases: TGCAGCGTTGTAATCGATTTAGGGGTGTTGGTGGAGACCCAGTACTTC. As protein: CSVVIDLGVLVETQYF. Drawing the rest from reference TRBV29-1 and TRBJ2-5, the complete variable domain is SAVISQKPSRDICQRGTSLTIQCQVDSQVTMMFWYRQQPGQSLTLIATANQGSEATYESGFVIDKFPISRPNLTFSTLTVSNMSPEDSSIYLCSVVIDLGVLVETQYFGPGTRLLVL.

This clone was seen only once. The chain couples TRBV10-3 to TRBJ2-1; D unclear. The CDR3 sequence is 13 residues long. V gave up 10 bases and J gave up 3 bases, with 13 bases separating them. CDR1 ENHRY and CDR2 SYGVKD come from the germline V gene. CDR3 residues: CATPTPGYNEQFF. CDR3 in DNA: TGTGCCACCCCGACCCCCGGCTACAATGAGCAGTTCTTC.

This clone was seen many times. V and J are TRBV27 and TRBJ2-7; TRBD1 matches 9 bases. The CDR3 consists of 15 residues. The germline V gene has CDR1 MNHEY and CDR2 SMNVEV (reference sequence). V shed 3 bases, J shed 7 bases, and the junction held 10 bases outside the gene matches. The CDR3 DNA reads TGTGCCAGCAGTTTTTCCGGGACAGGGCATGGGGAGCAGTACTTC. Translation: CASSFSGTGHGEQYF.

CDR3 amino acids: CASSPDRASEQFF. Here the CDR3 DNA reads TGCGCCAGCAGTCCGGACCGGGCCAGTGAGCAGTTCTTC. This sequence joins TRBV5-1 and TRBJ2-1; D unclear. The germline V gene has CDR1 SGHRS and CDR2 YFSETQ. This CDR3 has 13 residues. V dropped 5 bases and J dropped 9 bases, with 15 bases sitting between them.

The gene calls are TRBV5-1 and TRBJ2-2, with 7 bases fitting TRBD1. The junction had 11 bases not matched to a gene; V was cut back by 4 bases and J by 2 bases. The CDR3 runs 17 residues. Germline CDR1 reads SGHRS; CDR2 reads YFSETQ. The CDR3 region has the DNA TGCGCCAGCAGCCAAACCACAGGGGTAGTCAACACCGGGGAGCTGTTTTTT. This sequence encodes CASSQTTGVVNTGELFF.

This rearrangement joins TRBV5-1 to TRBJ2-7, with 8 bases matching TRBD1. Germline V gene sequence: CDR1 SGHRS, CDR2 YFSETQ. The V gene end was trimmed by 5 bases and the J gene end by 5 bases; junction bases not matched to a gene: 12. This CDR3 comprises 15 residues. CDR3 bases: TGCGCCAGCAGTACCGGACAGGGATCCTCGGACGAGCAGTACTTC. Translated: CASSTGQGSSDEQYF.

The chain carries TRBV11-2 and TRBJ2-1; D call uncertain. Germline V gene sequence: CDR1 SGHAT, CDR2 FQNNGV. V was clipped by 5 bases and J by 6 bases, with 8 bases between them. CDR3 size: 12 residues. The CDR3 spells CASSHGSNEQFF. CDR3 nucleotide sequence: TGTGCCAGCAGCCACGGAAGCAATGAGCAGTTCTTC.

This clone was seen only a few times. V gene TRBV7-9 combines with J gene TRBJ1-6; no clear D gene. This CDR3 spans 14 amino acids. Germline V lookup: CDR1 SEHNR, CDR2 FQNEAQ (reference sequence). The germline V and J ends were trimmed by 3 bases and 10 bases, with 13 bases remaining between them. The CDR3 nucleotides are TGTGCCAGCAGCTTGGATCTCGCCTACTCACCCCTCCACTTT. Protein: CASSLDLAYSPLHF.

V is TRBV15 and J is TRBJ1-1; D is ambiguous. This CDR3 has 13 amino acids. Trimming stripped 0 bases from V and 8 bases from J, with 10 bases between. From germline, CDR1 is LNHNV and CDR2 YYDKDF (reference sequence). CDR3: CATSREAGAEAFF. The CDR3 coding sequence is TGTGCCACCAGCAGAGAAGCAGGAGCGGAAGCTTTCTTT. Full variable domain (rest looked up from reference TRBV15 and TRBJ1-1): DAMVIQNPRYQVTQFGKPVTLSCSQTLNHNVMYWYQQKSSQAPKLLFHYYDKDFNNEADTPDNFQSRRPNTSFCFLDIRSPGLGDTAMYLCATSREAGAEAFFGQGTRLTVV.

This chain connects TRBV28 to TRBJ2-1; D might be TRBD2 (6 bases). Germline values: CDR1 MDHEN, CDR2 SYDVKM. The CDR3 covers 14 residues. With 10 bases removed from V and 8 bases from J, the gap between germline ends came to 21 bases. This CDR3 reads CATGGAGPFDEQFF. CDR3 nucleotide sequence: TGTGCCACCGGCGGGGCAGGGCCCTTCGATGAGCAGTTCTTC.

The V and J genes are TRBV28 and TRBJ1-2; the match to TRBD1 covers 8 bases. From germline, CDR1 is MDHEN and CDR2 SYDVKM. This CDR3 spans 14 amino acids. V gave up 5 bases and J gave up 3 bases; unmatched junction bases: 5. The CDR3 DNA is TGTGCCAGCAGTCGACAGGGGCTATACTATGGCTACACCTTC. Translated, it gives CASSRQGLYYGYTF.

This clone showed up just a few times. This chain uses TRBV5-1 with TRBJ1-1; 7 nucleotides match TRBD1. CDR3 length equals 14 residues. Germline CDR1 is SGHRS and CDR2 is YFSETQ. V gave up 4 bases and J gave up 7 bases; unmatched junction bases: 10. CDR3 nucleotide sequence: TGCGCCAGCAGCCTGTTAACAGGGGAGGGTGAAGCTTTCTTT. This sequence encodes CASSLLTGEGEAFF.